This TCR beta chain came from a study of T cell changes during pregnancy in multiple sclerosis (dated by TCRdb to about 2019). In the study overall: The study looked at changes in the T cell repertoire across pregnancy in women with multiple sclerosis.

The library was obtained by the immunoSEQ multiplex PCR assay. This is the immuneACCESS table as TCRdb keeps it, with only in-frame sequences that have V and J called. A part of the clones is gone; compared with another copy, unresolved V genes explain less than half, and the rest is unexplained. This sample lists around 110,000 clones; 85% to 95% were detected once. The top ten constitute approximately 1.5% of the sample. A word on this clone: The target of this receptor is not known. No base quality information exists; no much larger clone differs at one position.

This TCR came from a female donor with multiple sclerosis, enrolled in a pregnancy study. The sample here was peripheral blood, taken after pregnancy.

Here the CDR3 is given as CASSLELGAAFF. The bases are TGTGCCAGCAGCTTAGAGTTGGGGGCAGCTTTCTTT. The rearrangement combines TRBV7-6 with TRBJ1-1; TRBD1 is perhaps the D gene, given 6 matching bases. The CDR3 covers 12 residues, taking in both the cysteine and the phenylalanine. The CDR3 DNA has 36 bases and is translated from base 1. V drops 1 base and J drops 10 bases, leaving 10 bases in between. The CDR1 and CDR2 encoded by the germline V gene are SGHVS and FNYEAQ.